Presented here are 19 T cell receptor beta chains from one specimen sequenced in a study of CD4+ T cells in melanoma. TCRdb's table, derived via immunoSEQ multiplex PCR, lists solely in-frame clones and lacks some. This sample has about 140,000 clones, with around 90% found just once. These receptors were obtained from a human donor with melanoma.

The V and J genes are TRBV23-1 and TRBJ1-6; D remains ambiguous. TRBV23-1 is annotated as an ORF whose role is uncertain. CDR3 size: 11 residues. V was pared by 0 bases and J by 11 bases, with 2 bases between. CDR3 sequence (DNA): TGCGCCAGCAGTCAATCCGCACCCCTCCACTTT. Amino acid sequence: CASSQSAPLHF.

The chain uses TRBV5-1 and TRBJ2-3, with 8 bases matching TRBD2. The CDR3 covers 17 residues. V was clipped by 4 bases and J by 3 bases; unmatched bases: 13. Germline V lookup: CDR1 SGHRS, CDR2 YFSETQ. CDR3 nucleotides: TGCGCCAGCAGCCCACTTCGGGGGAGCGGGGGAACAGATACGCAGTATTTT. This translates into CASSPLRGSGGTDTQYF.

The chain combines TRBV11-1 with TRBJ2-1, with 7 bases fitting TRBD2. This CDR3 has 15 amino acids. The ends lost 5 bases at V and 2 bases at J; junction bases unmatched: 6. From germline, CDR1 is SGHAT and CDR2 FQDESV (reference sequence). The DNA of the CDR3 is TGTGCCAGCAGCAATCTCGGGGGGACCTACAATGAGCAGTTCTTC. The encoded protein is CASSNLGGTYNEQFF.

The chain joins TRBV18 to TRBJ1-1; 12 nucleotides match TRBD1. V dropped 3 bases and J dropped 7; count of bases not matched to a gene: 3. This CDR3 contains 14 residues. Germline V lookup: CDR1 KGHSH, CDR2 LQKENI. The CDR3 region is CASSPGQGAFEAFF. CDR3 DNA: TGTGCCAGCTCACCGGGACAGGGGGCTTTTGAAGCTTTCTTT.

The rearrangement uses TRBV9 and TRBJ2-5, with a possible D match to TRBD2 (7 bases). The germline CDR1 and CDR2 sequences are SGDLS and YYNGEE. The CDR3 totals 13 residues. Trimming took 2 bases from V and 5 from J, leaving 10 bases between them. CDR3 region: CASSVGGPETQYF. The CDR3 nucleotides read TGTGCCAGCAGCGTGGGGGGGCCCGAGACCCAGTACTTC.

This clone has only one observation. Germline and junction disagree at one end, which may indicate a read error. The J gene is TRBJ2-3, the V gene TRBV7-9, with a possible D match to TRBD1 (5 bases). This CDR3 contains 14 residues. The germline gives CDR1 SEHNR, CDR2 FQNEAQ (reference sequence). The CDR3 DNA reads as TGTGCCAGCAGCCCATCCGATGGGGCAGATACTCAGTATTTT. Translating it yields CASSPSDGADTQYF. Filled out from reference TRBV7-9 and TRBJ2-3, the complete variable domain reads DTGVSQNPRHKITKRGQNVTFRCDPISEHNRLYWYRQTLGQGPEFLTYFQNEAQLEKSRLLSDRFSAERPKGSFSTLEIQRTEQGDSAMYLCASSPSDGADTQYFGPGTRLTVL.

V usage is TRBV6-5 and J usage is TRBJ2-2; TRBD2 agrees at 7 bases. After removal of 8 bases from V and 1 base from J, the junction contained 7 bases not matched to a gene. Per the germline V gene, CDR1 is MNHEY and CDR2 is SVGAGI. The length of the CDR3 is 15 residues. CDR3 sequence reads: CASAGIAGNTGELFF. CDR3 DNA sequence: TGTGCCAGCGCTGGAATAGCGGGGAACACCGGGGAGCTGTTTTTT.

This chain uses TRBV27 with TRBJ2-7; D possibly corresponds to TRBD1 (6 bases). The CDR3 has 15 amino acids. The V gene's germline CDR1 is MNHEY and CDR2 SMNVEV (reference sequence). Trimming stripped 2 bases from V and 4 bases from J, with 15 bases between. The CDR3 coding sequence is TGTGCCAGCAGTTTACAGGGGTATTGGGGATACGAGCAGTACTTC. It codes for CASSLQGYWGYEQYF.

J is TRBJ2-5 and V is TRBV11-2, with 8 positions matching TRBD1. The DNA end is more similar to TRBJ2-7, so the J call may be wrong. The germline V gene has CDR1 SGHAT and CDR2 FQNNGV. The CDR3 runs 15 residues. The CDR3 DNA sequence: TGTGCCAGCAGATTTTTCGGGACAGGCGGGAACGAGCAGTACTTC. It yields the protein CASRFFGTGGNEQYF.

The chain combines TRBV5-1 with TRBJ2-1; 15 bases line up with TRBD2. V lost 0 bases, J lost 1 base, and 8 bases stayed unmatched. This CDR3 region has 20 residues. Germline CDR1 reads SGHRS; CDR2 reads YFSETQ. The CDR3 nucleotides are TGCGCCAGCAGCTTGGCGCTAAGGGGACTAGCGGGGGGTTCCTACAATGAGCAGTTCTTC. As protein: CASSLALRGLAGGSYNEQFF.

V usage is TRBV7-9 and J usage is TRBJ2-1; the match to TRBD1 covers 9 bases. CDR1 is SEHNR and CDR2 is FQNEAQ in the germline V gene (reference sequence). The V and J ends lost 5 bases and 7 bases, in that order; junction bases with no gene match: 9. This CDR3 is built from 15 residues. CDR3 protein: CASSPGQGKQNEQFF. The CDR3, as DNA: TGTGCCAGCAGCCCTGGACAGGGGAAACAGAATGAGCAGTTCTTC.

V and J are TRBV12-5 and TRBJ2-2; D not certain. V lost 4 bases, J lost 2 bases, and 8 bases lay in between. Germline V gives CDR1 LGHNT, CDR2 FRNRAP. The CDR3 has 14 residues. The DNA of the CDR3 is TGTGCTAGTGGTTCGACCGTAAACACCGGGGAGCTGTTTTTT. It specifies CASGSTVNTGELFF.

In its sample, this clone was seen once. The gene calls are TRBV30 and TRBJ1-1; no reliable D call. The CDR3 runs to 12 residues. CDR1 GTSNPN and CDR2 SVGIG come from the germline V gene (reference sequence). V was clipped by 0 bases and J by 11 bases, with 13 bases between them. CDR3 residues: CAWSVRGGEAFF. In nucleotides, the CDR3 is TGTGCCTGGAGTGTACGAGGCGGAGAGGCTTTCTTT. Full variable domain (missing parts from reference TRBV30 and TRBJ1-1): SQTIHQWPATLVQPVGSPLSLECTVEGTSNPNLYWYRQAAGRGLQLLFYSVGIGQISSEVPQNLSASRPQDRQFILSSKKLLLSDSGFYLCAWSVRGGEAFFGQGTRLTVV.

The chain is built from TRBV30 and TRBJ2-4, with 8 nucleotides matching TRBD2. The CDR3 is made up of 17 amino acids. V was pared by 0 bases and J by 1 base, with 8 bases of the junction left unmatched. Germline values: CDR1 GTSNPN, CDR2 SVGIG (reference sequence). The CDR3 sequence: CAWSVPGGASAKNIQYF. The CDR3 nucleotides read TGTGCCTGGAGTGTACCCGGGGGGGCCTCGGCCAAAAACATTCAGTACTTC. Supplemented by reference TRBV30 and TRBJ2-4, the full variable domain reads SQTIHQWPATLVQPVGSPLSLECTVEGTSNPNLYWYRQAAGRGLQLLFYSVGIGQISSEVPQNLSASRPQDRQFILSSKKLLLSDSGFYLCAWSVPGGASAKNIQYFGAGTRLSVL.

The V gene is TRBV7-2, the J gene TRBJ2-5; D gene unclear. This CDR3 is built from 12 residues. From germline, CDR1 is SGHTA and CDR2 FQGNSA. V was cut by 8 bases and J by 5 bases, with 12 bases left in between. The CDR3 protein is CASGERWETQYF. The CDR3 region has the DNA TGTGCCAGCGGCGAGAGGTGGGAGACCCAGTACTTC.

The chain has TRBV6-1 and TRBJ2-1; maybe TRBD2 (5 bases). This CDR3 spans 12 amino acids. V shed 5 bases and J shed 15 bases, with 17 bases lying between them. CDR1 is MNHNS and CDR2 is SASEGT in the germline V gene. CDR3 loop: CASSPGTRATFF. CDR3 nucleotides: TGTGCCAGCAGTCCTGGTACGAGGGCCACGTTCTTC.

The J gene is TRBJ2-5, the V gene TRBV10-2; unclear D gene. The CDR3 has 13 amino acids. The germline V gene has CDR1 WSHSY and CDR2 SAAADI. V lost 8 bases to trimming and J lost 6 bases, with 16 bases between them. The chain's CDR3 is CASSDPAKKTQYF. The CDR3 region has the DNA TGCGCCAGCTCGGACCCAGCTAAGAAGACCCAGTACTTC.

The rearrangement joins TRBV27 to TRBJ2-7, with TRBD1 matching over 9 bases. There are 15 residues in the CDR3. The trim removed 4 bases at V and 2 bases at J, leaving 6 bases unmatched. Germline CDR1 and CDR2: MNHEY and SMNVEV (reference sequence). CDR3 amino acids: CASSSRGTGTYEQYF. The CDR3 DNA is TGTGCCAGCAGTTCCCGCGGGACAGGGACCTACGAGCAGTACTTC.

V is TRBV19 and J is TRBJ1-1, with 7 bases identical to TRBD1. The CDR3 has 11 residues. Germline loops: CDR1 LNHDA, CDR2 SQIVND (reference sequence). V shed 6 bases and J 11 bases; nucleotides not matched to a gene: 6. CDR3 DNA: TGTGCCAGTAGAAACAGGGGATATGCTTTCTTT. It is translated as CASRNRGYAFF.